A single sample is the source of the 30 T cell receptor beta chains below, sequenced in a study of blood T cell repertoires in COVID-19. The protocol was immunoSEQ multiplex PCR, while the TCRdb copy is restricted to in-frame clones and leaves out a portion. Among a few hundred thousand clones listed, approximately 86% were seen once. Material: PBMCs or T cells enriched from blood (not recorded which). Receptors were obtained from a woman aged 40 to 50 with acute COVID-19.

The rearrangement links TRBV18 to TRBJ2-2; no clear D. V was cut by 6 bases and J by 8 bases, with 10 bases left in between. The CDR3 sequence is 12 residues long. Per germline, CDR1 KGHSH and CDR2 LQKENI. The chain's CDR3 is CASSTSTGELFF. The CDR3 nucleotides are TGTGCCAGCTCGACGTCGACAGGGGAGCTGTTTTTT.

V is TRBV6-5 and J is TRBJ1-3, with a possible D match to TRBD1 (5 bases). This CDR3 region has 15 residues. CDR1 is MNHEY and CDR2 is SVGAGI in the germline V gene. Trimming cost V 5 bases and J 0 bases, with 11 bases left between them. The CDR3 loop is CASSPGSYSGNTIYF. CDR3 coding DNA: TGTGCCAGCAGTCCAGGGTCATACTCTGGAAACACCATATATTTT.

CDR3 bases: TGTGCCAGCAGCTTAGGACAGGGCGGACAGCCCCAGCATTTT. Translating it yields CASSLGQGGQPQHF. This chain connects TRBV7-6 to TRBJ1-5; 7 bases map to TRBD1. The CDR3 contains 14 residues. J was trimmed by 7 bases and V by 1 base; bases with no gene match: 4. Germline values: CDR1 SGHVS, CDR2 FNYEAQ. The whole variable domain, filled in from reference TRBV7-6 and TRBJ1-5, reads GAGVSQSPRYKVTKRGQDVALRCDPISGHVSLYWYRQALGQGPEFLTYFNYEAQQDKSGLPNDRFSAERPEGSISTLTIQRTEQRDSAMYRCASSLGQGGQPQHFGDGTRLSIL.

The chain couples TRBV5-1 to TRBJ2-1, with 11 bases fitting TRBD1. The CDR3 extends over 17 amino acids. Germline CDR1 SGHRS, CDR2 YFSETQ. The ends lost 0 bases at V and 3 bases at J; junction bases unmatched: 5. CDR3: CASSLGPGQGDYNEQFF. DNA for the CDR3: TGCGCCAGCAGCTTGGGGCCGGGACAGGGGGACTACAATGAGCAGTTCTTC.

The chain is built from TRBV9 and TRBJ1-1; D ambiguous. Germline values: CDR1 SGDLS, CDR2 YYNGEE. V dropped 7 bases and J dropped 0 bases, with 19 bases sitting between them. This CDR3 has 16 residues. Here the CDR3 reads CASRRTTGELNTEAFF. CDR3 bases: TGTGCCAGCCGCCGTACCACCGGGGAGCTGAACACTGAAGCTTTCTTT.

The rearrangement links TRBV5-4 to TRBJ2-5; no reliable D call. V lost 5 bases and J 1 base, leaving 12 bases between the germline ends. The length of the CDR3 is 14 residues. Germline V gene data show CDR1 as SGHNT and CDR2 as YYREEE (reference sequence). In DNA form, the CDR3 reads TGTGCCAGCAGTCCCGACTGGTTCCAAGAGACCCAGTACTTC. Encoded protein: CASSPDWFQETQYF.

The chain couples TRBV7-3 to TRBJ2-6; 8 positions agree with TRBD1. Germline V gene sequence: CDR1 SGHTA, CDR2 FQGTGA. The CDR3 sequence is 16 residues long. Germline trimming cut 4 bases from V and 0 bases from J; bases unmatched to any gene: 2. The CDR3 nucleotides are TGTGCCAGCAGCTCGGGGACAGGCTCTGGGGCCAACGTCCTGACTTTC. Amino acid sequence: CASSSGTGSGANVLTF.

This rearrangement joins TRBV2 to TRBJ1-2; D perhaps matches TRBD1 (6 bases). V lost 6 bases, J lost 0 bases, and 11 bases lay in between. This CDR3 region has 14 residues. In germline, CDR1 is SNHLY, CDR2 FYNNEI. Here the CDR3 reads CASSRDTANYGYTF. CDR3 coding DNA: TGTGCCAGCAGCCGGGACACTGCTAACTATGGCTACACCTTC.

The V call is TRBV4-2, the J call TRBJ1-1, with 8 bases lining up with TRBD1. The V segment lost 0 bases and the J segment 11 bases; nucleotides outside the gene matches: 17. CDR1 is LGHNA and CDR2 is YNFKEQ in the germline V gene. This CDR3 comprises 17 residues. The chain's CDR3 is CASSQDKSGQGINWAFF. CDR3 nucleotides: TGTGCCAGCAGCCAAGATAAGTCCGGACAGGGTATTAACTGGGCTTTCTTT.

The chain has TRBV4-3 and TRBJ2-1, with TRBD2 matching 8 bases. The germline V gene encodes CDR1 LGHNA and CDR2 YSLEER. V gave up 1 base and J gave up 4 bases; unmatched junction bases: 6. This CDR3 is built from 16 residues. The CDR3 DNA sequence: TGCGCCAGCAGCCAAGCGCCGGGAGGGGGATACAATGAGCAGTTCTTC. Residues: CASSQAPGGGYNEQFF.

The chain couples TRBV10-3 to TRBJ2-4; 7 nucleotides match TRBD1. CDR3 size: 15 residues. Germline V gene sequence: CDR1 ENHRY, CDR2 SYGVKD. The V segment lost 0 bases and the J segment 4 bases; nucleotides outside the gene matches: 3. CDR3 sequence: CAISESETGKNIQYF. Here the CDR3 DNA reads TGTGCCATCAGTGAGTCCGAGACAGGGAAAAACATTCAGTACTTC.

The chain has TRBV27 and TRBJ2-6, with D possibly being TRBD1 (6 bases). The V and J ends lost 5 bases and 4 bases respectively, with 9 bases between them. This CDR3 has 14 amino acids. Germline-derived CDR1 and CDR2 are MNHEY and SMNVEV (reference sequence). The CDR3 spells CASSLGTGANVLTF. CDR3 sequence (DNA): TGTGCCAGCAGTCTCGGGACAGGGGCCAACGTCCTGACTTTC.

The chain uses TRBV5-1 and TRBJ2-7, with TRBD1 identical over 12 bases. Germline CDR1 and CDR2: SGHRS and YFSETQ. This CDR3 is 14 amino acids long. The trim removed 0 bases at V and 5 bases at J, leaving 0 bases unmatched. The CDR3 loop is CASSLGDRGHEQYF. The DNA of the CDR3 is TGCGCCAGCAGCTTGGGGGACAGGGGGCACGAGCAGTACTTC.

V gene TRBV29-1 combines with J gene TRBJ2-3; no reliable D call. V shed 3 bases and J shed 2 bases, with 9 bases lying between them. The germline CDR1 and CDR2 sequences are SQVTM and ANQGSEA. The CDR3 totals 13 residues. CDR3 residues: CSVEGSITDTQYF. Written as DNA, the CDR3 is TGCAGCGTTGAGGGCAGTATCACAGATACGCAGTATTTT.

This clone showed up just once. This chain links TRBV4-2 with TRBJ1-5; D not certain. The CDR3 runs 13 residues. CDR1 and CDR2 (germline): LGHNA, YNFKEQ. The V end lost 5 bases, the J end lost 3 bases, and 8 bases lay between the germline ends. The CDR3 sequence: CASSTQVNQPQHF. The CDR3, as DNA: TGTGCCAGCAGCACCCAGGTCAATCAGCCCCAGCATTTT.

This clone was found a few times. The chain uses TRBV6-2 or TRBV6-3 and TRBJ1-1; possible D gene TRBD1, 5 bases. Germline V gene data show CDR1 as MNHEY and CDR2 as SVGEGT. The CDR3 sequence is 17 residues long. Trimming took off 0 bases at V and 0 bases at J, with 14 bases between the two ends. For the CDR3, the DNA is TGTGCCAGCAGTTACTCCCCTTTGACAGACATGAACACTGAAGCTTTCTTT. This gives the protein CASSYSPLTDMNTEAFF.

The chain recombines TRBV28 with TRBJ2-7; perhaps TRBD1 as D (5 bases). The CDR3 is 12 amino acids. V was clipped by 3 bases and J by 3 bases, with 6 bases between them. Germline loops: CDR1 MDHEN, CDR2 SYDVKM. The DNA for the CDR3 is TGTGCCAGCAGTTTGGGGCACTACGAGCAGTACTTC. This encodes CASSLGHYEQYF.

This clone was seen once. The J gene is TRBJ1-2, the V gene TRBV7-2, with TRBD1 matching over 8 bases. The CDR3 has 16 residues. With V trimmed by 1 base and J by 6 bases, 10 bases remained unmatched. CDR1 and CDR2 (germline): SGHTA, FQGNSA. The CDR3 sequence: CASSLGGQGKVDGYTF. For the CDR3, the DNA is TGTGCCAGCAGCTTAGGAGGACAGGGAAAAGTCGATGGCTACACCTTC.

The rearrangement joins TRBV9 to TRBJ1-1; 7 bases map to TRBD1. Germline V gene data show CDR1 as SGDLS and CDR2 as YYNGEE. J was trimmed by 4 bases and V by 1 base; bases with no gene match: 1. The CDR3 contains 13 residues. The CDR3 region is CASSVYRGTEAFF. CDR3 nucleotide sequence: TGTGCCAGCAGCGTATACAGGGGCACTGAAGCTTTCTTT.

Only one count was recorded for this clone. V gene TRBV9 combines with J gene TRBJ1-6, with unresolved D. V was shortened by 0 bases and J by 8 bases, with 6 bases between the two germline ends. The CDR3 length is 13 residues. Looked up from germline, CDR1 is SGDLS and CDR2 is YYNGEE. CDR3 residues: CASSVDPDSPLHF. In nucleotides, the CDR3 is TGTGCCAGCAGCGTAGATCCCGATTCACCCCTCCACTTT.

This chain joins TRBV10-3 and TRBJ2-1, with 8 bases lining up with TRBD1. Germline V gene sequence: CDR1 ENHRY, CDR2 SYGVKD. V was pared by 3 bases and J by 5 bases, with 9 bases of the junction left unmatched. CDR3 length equals 16 residues. The CDR3 region is CAISDPGDRTHNEQFF. As DNA, the CDR3 is TGTGCCATCAGTGACCCGGGGGACAGGACCCACAATGAGCAGTTCTTC.

This clone showed up just a few times. This chain uses TRBV4-2 with TRBJ1-3; 7 nucleotides line up with TRBD1. Germline V gives CDR1 LGHNA, CDR2 YNFKEQ. This CDR3 has 15 amino acids. Trimming cost V 0 bases and J 8 bases; bases outside gene matches: 7. CDR3 nucleotide sequence: TGTGCCAGCAGCCAAGACCCGACAGGGTTAGACACCATATATTTT. It is translated as CASSQDPTGLDTIYF.

The chain employs TRBV5-4 and TRBJ2-2; TRBD2 matches 10 bases. This CDR3 has 16 amino acids. V gave up 2 bases and J gave up 2 bases; unmatched junction bases: 3. The germline gives CDR1 SGHNT, CDR2 YYREEE (reference sequence). The CDR3: CASSLAGGPNTGELFF. The CDR3 coding sequence is TGTGCCAGCAGCTTAGCGGGGGGGCCTAACACCGGGGAGCTGTTTTTT. Full variable domain (rest looked up from reference TRBV5-4 and TRBJ2-2): ETGVTQSPTHLIKTRGQQVTLRCSSQSGHNTVSWYQQALGQGPQFIFQYYREEENGRGNFPPRFSGLQFPNYSSELNVNALELDDSALYLCASSLAGGPNTGELFFGEGSRLTVL.

The chain links TRBV5-5 to TRBJ2-2; the D gene is possibly TRBD2 (6 bases). Germline V CDR1 and CDR2: SGHKS, YYEKEE (reference sequence). The CDR3 is 16 amino acids. V was pared by 4 bases and J by 5 bases, with 18 bases between. The CDR3 spells CASSIGPWAGTGELFF. The DNA for the CDR3 is TGTGCCAGCAGCATCGGCCCCTGGGCGGGAACCGGGGAGCTGTTTTTT. Full variable domain (remainder filled in from reference TRBV5-5 and TRBJ2-2): DAGVTQSPTHLIKTRGQQVTLRCSPISGHKSVSWYQQVLGQGPQFIFQYYEKEERGRGNFPDRFSARQFPNYSSELNVNALLLGDSALYLCASSIGPWAGTGELFFGEGSRLTVL.

The V and J genes are TRBV15 and TRBJ1-6; 9 nucleotides match TRBD1. Per germline, CDR1 LNHNV and CDR2 YYDKDF (reference sequence). Unmatched junction bases numbered 5, after V lost 5 bases and J lost 9 bases. CDR3 size: 14 residues. The CDR3 loop is CATSRDRAASPLHF. The CDR3 DNA follows: TGTGCCACCAGCCGGGACAGGGCGGCTTCACCCCTCCACTTT.

The chain carries TRBV7-6 and TRBJ2-1; D gene ambiguous. This CDR3 region has 11 residues. V shed 3 bases and J shed 7 bases, with 4 bases lying between them. Germline V gene lookup returns CDR1 SGHVS and CDR2 FNYEAQ. The CDR3 reads CASSFGNEQFF. In DNA form, the CDR3 reads TGTGCCAGCAGCTTCGGGAATGAGCAGTTCTTC.

This rearrangement joins TRBV2 to TRBJ2-4, with D possibly matching TRBD1 (6 bases). Trimming removed 5 bases at V and 1 base at J, with 21 bases between. The CDR3 has 18 amino acids. CDR1 SNHLY and CDR2 FYNNEI come from the germline V gene. The CDR3 sequence is CASSPDRSSIGAKNIQYF. As DNA, the CDR3 is TGTGCCAGCAGTCCCGACAGGAGTTCAATTGGGGCCAAAAACATTCAGTACTTC.

This chain connects TRBV6-5 to TRBJ2-7, with 8 bases fitting TRBD1. Germline values: CDR1 MNHEY, CDR2 SVGAGI. J lost 0 bases, V lost 8 bases, and 6 bases had no gene match. This CDR3 spans 14 amino acids. CDR3 nucleotides: TGTGCCAGCGGACGGACAGGGAGCTCCTACGAGCAGTACTTC. Translation: CASGRTGSSYEQYF.

CDR3 residues: CASSLRWVAGGSQETQYF. In nucleotides, the CDR3 is TGTGCCAGCAGCCTACGTTGGGTAGCGGGGGGGTCACAAGAGACCCAGTACTTC. The genes are TRBV7-7 and TRBJ2-5; the match to TRBD2 covers 11 bases. Germline V gene sequence: CDR1 SSHAT, CDR2 FNYEAQ (reference sequence). The CDR3 covers 18 residues. V shed 5 bases and J 2 bases; nucleotides not matched to a gene: 13.

The genes are TRBV5-1 and TRBJ1-4; weak D call: TRBD1 (6 bases). The CDR3 runs to 15 residues. Per the germline V gene, CDR1 is SGHRS and CDR2 is YFSETQ. V gave up 5 bases and J gave up 3 bases, with 14 bases separating them. The CDR3 reads CASSSGGMANEKLFF. CDR3 sequence (DNA): TGCGCCAGCAGTTCGGGGGGCATGGCTAATGAAAAACTGTTTTTT.